This TCR beta chain was obtained from a study of OX40 agonist ivuxolimab in advanced cancers. For the study in its entirety: Ivuxolimab, which targeted the costimulatory receptor OX40 (CD134), was an agonistic, fully human IgG2 monoclonal antibody. Intravenous ivuxolimab was administered to patients every 2 weeks at six dose levels: 0.01, 0.1, 0.3, 1.5, 3 and 10 mg/kg. Among the approximately 54 dose-escalation patients, around 20 had hepatocellular carcinoma, 15 or so melanoma, 9 renal cell carcinoma and 9 head and neck cancer. A male proportion of 75% to 85% and a mean age of around 60 years, ranging from about 23 to 79, were recorded for the dose-escalation cohort. Patients were allowed to have had prior anti-PD-1, anti-PD-L1 or anti-CTLA-4 therapy, and roughly 40% of the dose-escalation patients had been treated with checkpoint inhibitors. Partial responses occurred in three dose-escalation patients, of whom one had hepatocellular carcinoma and two had cutaneous melanoma. Peripheral TCRbeta sequencing was intended to test whether TCR sequence diversity was altered and clonal T-cell expansion was caused by ivuxolimab. The paper describes the monotherapy dose-escalation part (N of about 54 patients) of the phase I trial of ivuxolimab. Paper-wide results and their limitations: At doses from 0.1 to 3.0 mg/kg, clonal expansion was seen in both CD4+ and CD8+ blood T cells between baseline and week 6. Low levels of normalized T-cell clonal expansion were also shown by some nonresponding patients. The antigen specificity of the peripheral T cells that underwent clonal expansion was not determined. In partial responders in the 0.1-3.0 mg/kg groups, normalized peripheral clonal expansion was found to be among the lowest, especially among CD8+ T cells. After ivuxolimab, expanded clones were on average more numerous among CD8+ T cells than among CD4+ T cells.

For sequencing of the TCRbeta CDR3 region, genomic DNA was extracted from the sorted cells. The immunoSEQ Assay was used for sequencing of TCRbeta CDR3 regions. TCRdb holds this immuneACCESS table with in-frame rearrangements only. Some clones are missing; in checked studies, unresolved V genes explain under half, and the rest has no known cause. Counted in this sample were roughly 76,000 clones; around four fifths of them appeared once. The ten largest clones add up to 5.5% to 7.5% of the sample. The trial excluded patients who had a history of autoimmune disease or were on systemic immunosuppression. Peripheral blood for TCR sequencing was collected from all dose cohorts at baseline, on cycle 4 day 1, and on cycle 7 day 1. Samples came from an open-label, multicenter, first-in-human phase I dose-escalation trial of ivuxolimab. Adults with locally advanced or metastatic melanoma, renal cell, hepatocellular, or head and neck squamous cell carcinoma were enrolled in the trial. Before TCR sequencing, CD4+ T cells and CD8+ T cells from peripheral blood were sorted into separate populations.

Measured from the cysteine to the phenylalanine, the CDR3 is 18 residues long. Only the CDR3 DNA is retained, 54 bases long and in frame from the first base. For CDR1 and CDR2, the germline V gene lists SNHLY and FYNNEI. The junction shows trimming of 6 bases on V and 8 bases on J, and the gene matches do not reach 20 bases of it. Points on this clone: Its cognate antigen has yet to be identified. No quality values exist for individual bases; no much larger clone is one base distant.

The sequence joins TRBV2 to TRBJ2-1; TRBD2 lines up with 9 middle nucleotides. The sequences come from CD4+ or CD8+ T cells sorted from blood, collected in a trial of the OX40 agonist ivuxolimab. The source is an adult with an advanced solid tumor such as melanoma, head and neck, liver or kidney cancer. The CDR3 corresponds to CASRLSWLAGKRGHEQFF. The bases are TGTGCCAGCAGGCTTTCCTGGCTAGCGGGAAAAAGGGGCCATGAGCAGTTCTTC.